This T cell receptor beta chain comes out of a study of T cell repertoires in cytomegalovirus infection. This clonotype was seen repeatedly, ten times or more. Its target is unknown. TCRdb fed the reads into MiXCR, producing one record per CDR3 protein. This sample carries about 830,000 distinct CDR3 sequences, 32% of them seen once, and the ten largest clones take around an eighth. Study results and limitations: The cumulative frequency of public TCR beta families distinguished individuals who carried CMV together with the relevant HLA.

This CDR3 region has 13 residues. The germline V and J ends were trimmed by 8 bases and 4 bases, with 14 bases remaining between them. This clonotype was obtained from a human donor in good health (CMV status not recorded). Some clones in this sample may be carry-over from other donors' samples. The chain has TRBV12-3 or TRBV12-4 and TRBJ1-2, with D possibly being TRBD1 (6 bases). Sequenced here: cultured CD8+ T cells from PBMCs, sampled from culture after CMV antigen stimulation. The CDR3 bases are TGTGCCAGCCACCCCAGGGGTGGCTATGGCTACACCTTC. Its protein is CASHPRGGYGYTF.